This T cell receptor beta chain was documented in a study of CD8+ T cells in alopecia areata. The overall study: Recipients were roughly 7-11-week-old female C3H/HeJ mice grafted with skin from roughly 6-13-month-old C3H/HeJ donors with spontaneous alopecia.

Extraction and reverse transcription of RNA yielded cDNA as the sequencing template. Using immunoSEQ multiplex PCR, the repertoire was profiled, and TCRdb retains in-frame clones only, with some absent. Observed in the sample are around 18,000 clones, none of them singletons. Study-wide results and caveats: Relative to normal scalp, lesional scalp, especially alopecia totalis/universalis, showed higher clonality.

In this sample, this clone is medium-sized. The antigen is unknown. Genes and germline are mouse. The CDR3 extends 4 residues past the end of the read, so its final part is completed from the germline J gene. The pooled cutaneous lymph node cells were sorted using several markers (CD4, CD8alpha, NKG2D, NKG2ACE and others). Germline CDR1 is FNHDT and CDR2 is SITEND (reference sequence). V was trimmed by 1 base and J by 3 bases, leaving 6 bases between them. This CDR3 has 13 amino acids. The chain combines TRBV19 with TRBJ2-3; possibly TRBD2 for D (6 bases). The TCR sequence derives from a C3H/HeJ mouse with alopecia areata. The strain's MHC type: H2-k. The specimen sequenced was CD8+ T cells sorted from a lymph node. The CDR3 sequence: CASSILGAETLYF. The CDR3 DNA, read in part, is TGTGCCAGCAGTATACTGGGGGCAGAA.